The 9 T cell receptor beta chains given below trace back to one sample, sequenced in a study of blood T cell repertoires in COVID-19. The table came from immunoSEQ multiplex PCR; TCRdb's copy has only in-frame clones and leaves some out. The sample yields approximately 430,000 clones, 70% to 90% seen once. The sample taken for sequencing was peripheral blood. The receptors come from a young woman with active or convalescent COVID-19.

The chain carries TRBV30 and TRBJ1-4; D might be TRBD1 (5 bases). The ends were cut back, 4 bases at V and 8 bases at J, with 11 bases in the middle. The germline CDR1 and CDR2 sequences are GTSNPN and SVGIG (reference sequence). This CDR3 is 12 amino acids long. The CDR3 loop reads CAWTVRGEKLFF. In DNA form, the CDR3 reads TGTGCCTGGACTGTGCGGGGCGAAAAACTGTTTTTT.

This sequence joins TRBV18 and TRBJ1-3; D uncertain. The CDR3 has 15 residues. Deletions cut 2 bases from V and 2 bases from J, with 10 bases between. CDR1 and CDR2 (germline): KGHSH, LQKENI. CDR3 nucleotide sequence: TGTGCCAGCTCACCAGGAGAGAGCGCTGGAAACACCATATATTTT. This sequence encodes CASSPGESAGNTIYF.

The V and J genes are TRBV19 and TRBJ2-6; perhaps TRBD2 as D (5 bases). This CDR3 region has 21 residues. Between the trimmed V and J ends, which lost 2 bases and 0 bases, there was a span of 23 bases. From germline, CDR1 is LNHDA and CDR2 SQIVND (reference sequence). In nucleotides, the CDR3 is TGTGCCAGTAGTATATTATCCGCGGGCCTTACCCTTAACTCTGGGGCCAACGTCCTGACTTTC. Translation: CASSILSAGLTLNSGANVLTF.

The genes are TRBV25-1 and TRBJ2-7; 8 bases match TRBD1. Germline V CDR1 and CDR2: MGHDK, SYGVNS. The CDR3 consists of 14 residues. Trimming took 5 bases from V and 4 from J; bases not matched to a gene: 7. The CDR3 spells CASSTRTGPYEQYF. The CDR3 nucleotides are TGTGCCAGCAGTACCAGGACAGGGCCTTACGAGCAGTACTTC.

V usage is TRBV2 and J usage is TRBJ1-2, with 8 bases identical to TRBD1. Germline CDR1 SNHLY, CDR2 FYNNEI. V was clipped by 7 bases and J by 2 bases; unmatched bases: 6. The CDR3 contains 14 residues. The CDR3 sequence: CASNPRTGNYGYTF. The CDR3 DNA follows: TGTGCCAGCAACCCTAGGACAGGGAACTATGGCTACACCTTC.

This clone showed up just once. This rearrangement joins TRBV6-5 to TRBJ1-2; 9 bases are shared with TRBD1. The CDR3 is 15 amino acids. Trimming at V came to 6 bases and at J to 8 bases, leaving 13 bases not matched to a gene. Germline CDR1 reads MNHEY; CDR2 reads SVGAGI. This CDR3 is CASSPNPQGAPGYTF. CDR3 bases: TGTGCCAGCAGCCCCAACCCACAGGGGGCGCCGGGCTACACCTTC.

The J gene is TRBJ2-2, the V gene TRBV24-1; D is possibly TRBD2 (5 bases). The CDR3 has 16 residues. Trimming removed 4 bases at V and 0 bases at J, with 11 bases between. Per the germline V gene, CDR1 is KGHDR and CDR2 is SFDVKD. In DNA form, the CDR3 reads TGTGCCACCAGTGACGGAAGCGGCGCGAACACCGGGGAGCTGTTTTTT. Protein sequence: CATSDGSGANTGELFF.

CDR3 DNA: TGTGCCAGCAGCTTGGAGGGAGGGTTGGTTCGGACTGAAGCTTTCTTT. It yields the protein CASSLEGGLVRTEAFF. The chain links TRBV5-6 to TRBJ1-1, with D hard to call. Looked up from germline, CDR1 is SGHDT and CDR2 is YYEEEE. The CDR3 loop spans 16 amino acids. V lost 0 bases and J 5 bases, leaving 17 bases between the germline ends. The whole variable domain, filled in from reference TRBV5-6 and TRBJ1-1, reads DAGVTQSPTHLIKTRGQQVTLRCSPKSGHDTVSWYQQALGQGPQFIFQYYEEEERQRGNFPDRFSGHQFPNYSSELNVNALLLGDSALYLCASSLEGGLVRTEAFFGQGTRLTVV.

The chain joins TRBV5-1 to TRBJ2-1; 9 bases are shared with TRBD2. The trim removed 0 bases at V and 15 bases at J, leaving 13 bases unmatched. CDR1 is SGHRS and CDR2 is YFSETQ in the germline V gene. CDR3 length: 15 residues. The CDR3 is CASSLAGSGRNQSFF. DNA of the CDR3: TGCGCCAGCAGCTTGGCCGGAAGCGGGAGGAATCAGTCGTTCTTC.